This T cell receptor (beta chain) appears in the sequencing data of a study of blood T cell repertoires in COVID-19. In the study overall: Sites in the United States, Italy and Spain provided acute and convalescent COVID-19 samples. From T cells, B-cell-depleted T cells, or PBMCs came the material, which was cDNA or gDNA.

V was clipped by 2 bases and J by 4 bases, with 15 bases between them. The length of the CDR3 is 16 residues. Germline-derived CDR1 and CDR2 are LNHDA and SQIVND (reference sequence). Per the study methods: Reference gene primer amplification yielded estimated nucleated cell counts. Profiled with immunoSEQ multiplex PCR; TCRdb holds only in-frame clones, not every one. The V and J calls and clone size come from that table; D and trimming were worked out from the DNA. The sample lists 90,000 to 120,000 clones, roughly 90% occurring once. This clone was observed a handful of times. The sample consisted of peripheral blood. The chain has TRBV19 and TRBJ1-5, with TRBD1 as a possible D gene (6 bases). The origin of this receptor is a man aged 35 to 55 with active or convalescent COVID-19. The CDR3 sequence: CASSILLDRLNQPQHF. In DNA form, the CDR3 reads TGTGCCAGTAGTATACTCCTGGACAGACTTAATCAGCCCCAGCATTTT.